Presented here are 30 T cell receptor beta chains from one specimen sequenced in a study of blood T cell repertoires in COVID-19. Only in-frame clones appear in the TCRdb table, and some are missing; sequencing was by immunoSEQ multiplex PCR. The sample holds 380,000 or so clones; roughly nine tenths are singletons and the top ten take roughly 1.2%. The sequenced material came from peripheral blood. These receptors originate from a man aged 35 to 55 with acute or convalescent COVID-19.

This chain links TRBV19 with TRBJ1-1, with TRBD1 matching over 7 bases. The CDR3 sequence is 13 residues long. Per the germline V gene, CDR1 is LNHDA and CDR2 is SQIVND (reference sequence). J lost 5 bases, V lost 4 bases, and 4 bases had no gene match. CDR3 DNA: TGTGCCAGTAGTACCCCGACAGGGACTGAAGCTTTCTTT. Amino acids: CASSTPTGTEAFF.

V and J are TRBV5-4 and TRBJ1-6, with 9 bases that match TRBD1. Losses at the gene ends were 4 bases for V and 7 bases for J; bases not matched to a gene: 9. CDR3 length equals 16 residues. The V gene's germline CDR1 is SGHNT and CDR2 YYREEE (reference sequence). CDR3 DNA: TGTGCCAGCAGCGCCCAACAGGGGGCGCGAAATTCACCCCTCCACTTT. Residues: CASSAQQGARNSPLHF.

This clone was observed once. The J gene is TRBJ2-4, the V gene TRBV5-1; D is perhaps TRBD1 (5 bases). The V end lost 4 bases, the J end lost 0 bases, and 11 bases lay between the germline ends. Germline CDR1 SGHRS, CDR2 YFSETQ. CDR3 size: 15 residues. CDR3 DNA: TGCGCCAGCAGCCAGAGACAGATAGCCAAAAACATTCAGTACTTC. Translating gives CASSQRQIAKNIQYF.

The chain joins TRBV29-1 to TRBJ1-2, with 8 bases fitting TRBD1. The CDR3 is 13 amino acids. The trim removed 3 bases at V and 7 bases at J, leaving 7 bases unmatched. Germline loops: CDR1 SQVTM, CDR2 ANQGSEA. DNA for the CDR3: TGCAGCGTTGATCGGACAGGGAGGGTTGGCTACACCTTC. Translation: CSVDRTGRVGYTF.

This clone was detected only once. The rearrangement uses TRBV4-1 and TRBJ1-6; D is unresolved. V gave up 1 base and J gave up 7 bases, with 5 bases separating them. The CDR3 length is 13 residues. Germline CDR1 is MGHRA and CDR2 is YSYEKL. The DNA of the CDR3 is TGCGCCAGCAGCCAAGCTAAAAATTCACCCCTCCACTTT. Protein sequence: CASSQAKNSPLHF.

This chain links TRBV3-1 (or the pseudogene TRBV3-2) with TRBJ2-2; TRBD1 matches at 8 bases. Germline V gene sequence: CDR1 LGHDT, CDR2 YNNKEL (reference sequence). The V segment lost 2 bases and the J segment 0 bases; nucleotides outside the gene matches: 5. The CDR3 spans 17 residues. CDR3: CASSQFIQGANTGELFF. The CDR3 DNA is TGTGCCAGCAGCCAATTTATACAGGGGGCGAACACCGGGGAGCTGTTTTTT.

A word on this clone: Mismatch with germline at one junction end may stem from a read error. This chain uses TRBV7-7 with TRBJ2-2; 8 bases line up with TRBD1. Per the germline V gene, CDR1 is SSHAT and CDR2 is FNYEAQ (reference sequence). The CDR3 is 15 residues long. The CDR3 sequence is CASSQQTGEGGELFF. The CDR3 nucleotides are TGTGCTAGCAGTCAACAGACAGGGGAAGGCGGGGAGCTGTTTTTT.

V and J are TRBV12-5 and TRBJ2-1; 11 bases align to TRBD2. Germline values: CDR1 LGHNT, CDR2 FRNRAP. CDR3 length: 16 amino acids. Losses at the gene ends were 6 bases for V and 2 bases for J; bases not matched to a gene: 6. The CDR3: CASGEGLAGTYNEQFF. In DNA form, the CDR3 reads TGTGCTAGTGGCGAAGGACTAGCGGGCACCTACAATGAGCAGTTCTTC.

The gene calls are TRBV28 and TRBJ1-3, with D perhaps TRBD1 (5 bases). With 8 bases removed from V and 3 bases from J, the gap between germline ends came to 14 bases. Germline CDR1 is MDHEN and CDR2 is SYDVKM. The length of the CDR3 is 14 residues. CDR3 DNA: TGTGCCAGCTCCGATCCAGGGTTTGGAAACACCATATATTTT. This gives the protein CASSDPGFGNTIYF.

The CDR3 region is CASSLRQGAFEEQYF. For the CDR3, the DNA is TGTGCCAGCAGCTTGAGACAGGGGGCGTTCGAGGAGCAGTACTTC. V is TRBV7-9 and J is TRBJ2-7, with 10 bases fitting TRBD1. The ends lost 3 bases at V and 7 bases at J; junction bases unmatched: 9. The CDR3 consists of 15 residues. Looked up from germline, CDR1 is SEHNR and CDR2 is FQNEAQ (reference sequence). Full variable domain (rest looked up from reference TRBV7-9 and TRBJ2-7): DTGVSQNPRHKITKRGQNVTFRCDPISEHNRLYWYRQTLGQGPEFLTYFQNEAQLEKSRLLSDRFSAERPKGSFSTLEIQRTEQGDSAMYLCASSLRQGAFEEQYFGPGTRLTVT.

The J gene is TRBJ1-6, the V gene TRBV9; a possible D gene is TRBD1 (5 bases). Trimming left V 0 bases short and J 10 bases short, with 11 bases between. The length of the CDR3 is 14 residues. Germline lookup yields CDR1 SGDLS and CDR2 YYNGEE. In DNA, the CDR3 is TGTGCCAGCAGCGTAGAGCAGGGCATCTCACCCCTCCACTTT. This codes for CASSVEQGISPLHF.

This chain uses TRBV2 with TRBJ2-7; the D gene is possibly TRBD2 (5 bases). Germline lookup yields CDR1 SNHLY and CDR2 FYNNEI. V lost 7 bases, J lost 5 bases, and 12 bases lay in between. This CDR3 region has 12 residues. In DNA, the CDR3 is TGTGCCAGCACCGAGGGCCTGAACGAGCAGTACTTC. Residues: CASTEGLNEQYF.

V gene TRBV2 combines with J gene TRBJ1-2; D is uncertain. The CDR3 is made up of 11 amino acids. Germline assignment: CDR1 SNHLY and CDR2 FYNNEI. The V and J ends lost 6 bases and 4 bases respectively, with 6 bases between them. The CDR3 bases are TGTGCCAGCAGGCAGGTCTATGGCTACACCTTC. Encoded protein: CASRQVYGYTF. Complete variable domain (other parts from reference TRBV2 and TRBJ1-2): EPEVTQTPSHQVTQMGQEVILRCVPISNHLYFYWYRQILGQKVEFLVSFYNNEISEKSEIFDDQFSVERPDGSNFTLKIRSTKLEDSAMYFCASRQVYGYTFGSGTRLTVV.

CDR3 nucleotide sequence: TGTGCCAGCAGCTTTCCGGGGTCTGGAAACACCATATATTTT. It codes for CASSFPGSGNTIYF. This chain uses TRBV7-2 with TRBJ1-3; D gene uncertain. Germline CDR1 and CDR2: SGHTA and FQGNSA. V shed 3 bases and J shed 1 base, with 7 bases lying between them. The CDR3 loop spans 14 amino acids.

The chain combines TRBV28 with TRBJ1-2; tentative D call: TRBD1 (5 bases). The V gene's germline CDR1 is MDHEN and CDR2 SYDVKM. Trimming shortened V by 5 bases and J by 5 bases, and 9 bases separated the two germline ends. CDR3 length equals 12 residues. CDR3 nucleotides: TGTGCCAGCAGTCTGCCAGGGTATGGCTACACCTTC. This codes for CASSLPGYGYTF.

This clone was seen a few times. The chain links TRBV5-5 to TRBJ2-7, with 9 bases matching TRBD1. After removal of 2 bases from V and 4 bases from J, the junction contained 4 bases not matched to a gene. The germline gives CDR1 SGHKS, CDR2 YYEKEE (reference sequence). This CDR3 comprises 14 residues. CDR3 in DNA: TGTGCCAGCAGCTTAGGGACAGGGAGGTACGAGCAGTACTTC. Translating gives CASSLGTGRYEQYF.

This chain connects TRBV7-3 to TRBJ2-3; 9 bases are a match to TRBD2. Germline V gene lookup returns CDR1 SGHTA and CDR2 FQGTGA. V was pared by 6 bases and J by 0 bases, with 4 bases of the junction left unmatched. CDR3 length: 15 residues. This chain's CDR3 is CASSTGTSSTDTQYF. The DNA for the CDR3 is TGTGCCAGCAGTACCGGGACTAGCAGCACAGATACGCAGTATTTT.

This sequence joins TRBV27 and TRBJ1-2; D is uncertain. The CDR3 covers 15 residues. The V end was cut by 2 bases, the J end by 0 bases, with 10 bases between. Germline CDR1 reads MNHEY; CDR2 reads SMNVEV (reference sequence). In nucleotides, the CDR3 is TGTGCCAGCAGTTTACGTGGCGGAGCTAACTATGGCTACACCTTC. The encoded protein is CASSLRGGANYGYTF.

The chain carries TRBV19 and TRBJ2-7, with a tentative D call TRBD2 (6 bases). The CDR3 has 13 residues. CDR1 is LNHDA, CDR2 SQIVND, per germline (reference sequence). The germline V and J ends were trimmed by 5 bases and 4 bases, with 12 bases remaining between them. CDR3 sequence reads: CASSRTTTYEQYF. The CDR3 bases are TGTGCCAGTAGTCGGACTACCACATACGAGCAGTACTTC. The full variable domain, in which reference TRBV19 and TRBJ2-7 provide the parts outside the CDR3, is DGGITQSPKYLFRKEGQNVTLSCEQNLNHDAMYWYRQDPGQGLRLIYYSQIVNDFQKGDIAEGYSVSREKKESFPLTVTSAQKNPTAFYLCASSRTTTYEQYFGPGTRLTVT.

The genes are TRBV2 and TRBJ1-5, with D maybe TRBD1 (6 bases). Trimming pared 3 bases from V and 5 bases from J, leaving 11 bases between. Germline CDR1 is SNHLY and CDR2 is FYNNEI. CDR3 length: 14 residues. In nucleotides, the CDR3 is TGTGCCAGCAGTGAGAACAGGGCCGATCAGCCCCAGCATTTT. Translation gives CASSENRADQPQHF.

This clone was seen only once. J is TRBJ2-1 and V is TRBV6-2 or TRBV6-3, with D possibly matching TRBD1 (6 bases). The germline gives CDR1 MNHEY, CDR2 SVGEGT. The V and J ends lost 5 bases and 2 bases respectively, with 19 bases between them. The CDR3 length is 17 residues. The CDR3 nucleotides read TGTGCCAGCAGTACAAACGGCTACAGGGCCCCCTACAATGAGCAGTTCTTC. It encodes CASSTNGYRAPYNEQFF.

The chain combines TRBV19 with TRBJ1-4; the match to TRBD1 covers 12 bases. The CDR3 totals 17 residues. Germline CDR1 is LNHDA and CDR2 is SQIVND (reference sequence). V gave up 5 bases and J gave up 3 bases; unmatched junction bases: 7. CDR3 loop: CASSSGQGAGANEKLFF. The CDR3 DNA reads TGTGCCAGTAGTTCGGGACAGGGGGCAGGAGCTAATGAAAAACTGTTTTTT.

The chain links TRBV3-1 (or the pseudogene TRBV3-2) to TRBJ2-1; 11 bases fit TRBD2. This CDR3 is built from 15 residues. J lost 10 bases, V lost 4 bases, and 9 bases had no gene match. Germline V lookup: CDR1 LGHDT, CDR2 YNNKEL (reference sequence). This chain's CDR3 is CASSRSGRAVGEQFF. In DNA form, the CDR3 reads TGTGCCAGCAGCCGTAGCGGGAGGGCCGTCGGCGAGCAGTTCTTC.

V and J are TRBV24-1 and TRBJ2-1; 9 bases are a match to TRBD2. V was clipped by 3 bases and J by 0 bases; unmatched bases: 8. CDR3 length equals 18 residues. CDR1 and CDR2 from the germline V gene are KGHDR and SFDVKD. This CDR3 reads CATSDTPGLAVSYNEQFF. The DNA of the CDR3 is TGTGCCACCAGTGATACTCCGGGACTAGCTGTCTCCTACAATGAGCAGTTCTTC.

The chain employs TRBV4-1 and TRBJ2-2; 7 bases match TRBD1. The CDR3 extends over 16 amino acids. Per germline, CDR1 MGHRA and CDR2 YSYEKL. V shed 5 bases and J 5 bases; nucleotides not matched to a gene: 11. The CDR3 sequence: CASSTGRDSRTGELFF. The CDR3 DNA is TGCGCCAGCAGCACAGGCCGGGACAGCCGGACCGGGGAGCTGTTTTTT.

This chain connects TRBV4-2 to TRBJ1-1, with D possibly matching TRBD1 (6 bases). Germline V gene data show CDR1 as LGHNA and CDR2 as YNFKEQ. The CDR3 spans 15 residues. Trimming left V 2 bases short and J 0 bases short, with 10 bases between. CDR3 in amino acids: CASSQTQGLNTEAFF. DNA for the CDR3: TGTGCCAGCAGCCAAACGCAGGGGCTGAACACTGAAGCTTTCTTT.

The rearrangement uses TRBV10-3 and TRBJ1-5, with TRBD1 identical over 7 bases. The junction had 5 bases not matched to a gene; V was cut back by 10 bases and J by 2 bases. The CDR3 has 13 amino acids. Germline values: CDR1 ENHRY, CDR2 SYGVKD. Here the CDR3 reads CASRGGGNQPQHF. The CDR3, as DNA: TGTGCCAGCCGAGGGGGCGGCAATCAGCCCCAGCATTTT.

V usage is TRBV14 and J usage is TRBJ2-7, with D possibly TRBD1 on 5 matching bases. Germline CDR1 is SGHDN and CDR2 is FVKESK. V was shortened by 4 bases and J by 12 bases, with 19 bases between the two germline ends. This CDR3 spans 13 amino acids. The CDR3 nucleotides read TGTGCCAGCAGCCTTGAAGACAGTCCTAAACGGTACTTC. Protein sequence: CASSLEDSPKRYF.

CDR3 amino acids: CAIRDGQGDTIYF. In DNA form, the CDR3 reads TGTGCCATCAGAGACGGACAGGGGGACACCATATATTTT. This sequence joins TRBV10-3 and TRBJ1-3; 10 bases are a match to TRBD1. The V gene end was trimmed by 6 bases and the J gene end by 8 bases; junction bases not matched to a gene: 4. This CDR3 contains 13 residues. Germline V CDR1 and CDR2: ENHRY, SYGVKD.

The V call is TRBV7-3, the J call TRBJ2-2; 7 bases match TRBD1. CDR1 SGHTA and CDR2 FQGTGA come from the germline V gene. CDR3 length: 16 residues. With 1 base clipped from V and 4 bases from J, the junction kept 6 bases outside the gene matches. CDR3 sequence reads: CASSLSPTGTTGELFF. Written as DNA, the CDR3 is TGTGCCAGCAGCTTAAGCCCGACAGGGACCACCGGGGAGCTGTTTTTT.